This T cell receptor (beta chain) was sequenced during a study of blood T cell repertoires in COVID-19. Study in general: Some COVID-19 samples were acute and others convalescent; all came from the United States, Italy and Spain. PBMCs, B-cell-depleted T cells, or T cells provided the cDNA or gDNA that made up the material.

Patients in Seattle were enrolled during active infection, then followed longitudinally. As originally analysed: Estimates of nucleated cell counts were drawn from the amplification of reference gene primers. The protocol was immunoSEQ multiplex PCR, while the TCRdb copy is restricted to in-frame clones and leaves out a portion. V, J and clone size are those of that table, while D and trimming were read from the DNA. The sample carries approximately 300,000 clones, almost 90% recorded once. Trimming removed 2 bases at V and 6 bases at J, with 10 bases between. The CDR3 runs to 12 residues. Looked up from germline, CDR1 is GTSNPN and CDR2 is SVGIG (reference sequence).

V usage is TRBV30 and J usage is TRBJ2-5; D might be TRBD1 (6 bases). Sequenced: peripheral blood. The source of this sequence is a woman between 40 and 50 years old with COVID-19, enrolled during active disease. This CDR3 is CAWSPGAQTQYF. The CDR3 nucleotides read TGTGCCTGGAGTCCAGGGGCGCAGACCCAGTACTTC.